The 23 T cell receptor beta chains below all came from one sample that was sequenced in a study of T cells after yellow fever vaccination. TCRdb independently ran MiXCR on the 5' RACE reads; one entry per CDR3 protein. This sample carries roughly 320,000 distinct CDR3 sequences, about 10% of them seen once, and the ten largest clones take 3% to 4%. Sequenced material: CD4+ T cells sorted from PBMCs, taken 45 days after the yellow fever booster vaccination. These receptors came from a man younger than 35 who received the YFV17D yellow fever vaccine.

The chain links TRBV7-9 to TRBJ1-2; 7 positions match TRBD1. This CDR3 is built from 16 residues. Germline trimming cut 5 bases from V and 4 bases from J; bases unmatched to any gene: 13. The germline V gene has CDR1 SEHNR and CDR2 FQNEAQ (reference sequence). CDR3 residues: CASSHIHRDSTYGYTF. CDR3 DNA: TGTGCCAGCAGCCACATACACCGGGACAGCACCTATGGCTACACCTTC.

The V call is TRBV28, the J call TRBJ1-3; no reliable D call. The CDR3 totals 15 residues. The germline gives CDR1 MDHEN, CDR2 SYDVKM. Trimming shortened V by 8 bases and J by 4 bases, and 18 bases separated the two germline ends. The CDR3 sequence is CASHSASAGGNTIYF. The CDR3 coding sequence is TGTGCCAGCCATTCTGCATCGGCGGGAGGAAACACCATATATTTT.

A few counts support this clonotype. V is TRBV5-6 and J is TRBJ1-2; D ambiguous. V lost 0 bases to trimming and J lost 8 bases, with 8 bases between them. In germline, CDR1 is SGHDT, CDR2 YYEEEE. This CDR3 region has 12 residues. In nucleotides, the CDR3 is TGTGCCAGCAGCTTGGCCTATTCGGGCTACACCTTC. Its translation is CASSLAYSGYTF.

The chain couples TRBV20-1 to TRBJ1-3; D ambiguous. Germline V gives CDR1 DFQATT, CDR2 SNEGSKA (reference sequence). CDR3 length: 14 residues. V lost 5 bases and J lost 0, with 11 bases in between. The chain's CDR3 is CSASSSGSGNTIYF. In DNA, the CDR3 is TGCAGTGCTTCAAGTTCAGGCTCTGGAAACACCATATATTTT.

This clonotype was seen only a few times. The chain joins TRBV9 to TRBJ1-5, with D perhaps TRBD1 (6 bases). Germline values: CDR1 SGDLS, CDR2 YYNGEE. This CDR3 spans 14 amino acids. Deletions cut 2 bases from V and 1 base from J, with 7 bases between. The CDR3 loop is CASSVDRSNQPQHF. The CDR3 nucleotides are TGTGCCAGCAGCGTGGACAGAAGCAATCAGCCCCAGCATTTT.

This clonotype was seen ten or more times. The rearrangement links TRBV5-1 to TRBJ1-6; D may be TRBD1 (5 bases). V was pared by 4 bases and J by 5 bases, with 10 bases between. Per the germline V gene, CDR1 is SGHRS and CDR2 is YFSETQ. The CDR3 is 14 residues long. The CDR3 bases are TGCGCCAGCAGCGGGGACGGTGATAATTCACCCCTCCACTTT. This codes for CASSGDGDNSPLHF.

Only a few counts were recorded for this clonotype. CDR3 bases: TGTGCCAGTAGTGCTCAGGGGGCTACCATTCAGTACTTC. This translates into CASSAQGATIQYF. The gene calls are TRBV19 and TRBJ2-4, with TRBD1 matching 8 bases. Germline trimming cut 5 bases from V and 9 bases from J; bases unmatched to any gene: 6. The CDR3 is made up of 13 amino acids. Germline V CDR1 and CDR2: LNHDA, SQIVND (reference sequence).

This clonotype was counted between two and nine times. The chain links TRBV28 to TRBJ2-7; D perhaps matches TRBD1 (6 bases). The CDR3 length is 15 residues. The V end was cut by 7 bases, the J end by 6 bases, with 22 bases between. CDR1 is MDHEN and CDR2 is SYDVKM in the germline V gene. The CDR3 sequence is CASTASPQGLSEQYF. The CDR3 nucleotides are TGTGCCAGCACCGCATCCCCCCAGGGGTTGAGCGAGCAGTACTTC.

The J gene is TRBJ2-3, the V gene TRBV4-3, with TRBD2 matching 14 bases. Germline CDR1 is LGHNA and CDR2 is YSLEER. Trimming at V came to 6 bases and at J to 10 bases, leaving 9 bases not matched to a gene. The CDR3 has 15 amino acids. The CDR3 nucleotides are TGCGCCAGCAGGCTGACTAGCGGGGGGGCCAATCCGCAGTATTTT. Its protein product is CASRLTSGGANPQYF.

This clonotype was picked up a small number of times. This chain joins TRBV5-4 and TRBJ2-5; TRBD1 matches at 8 bases. The V gene end was trimmed by 5 bases and the J gene end by 5 bases; junction bases not matched to a gene: 5. The germline gives CDR1 SGHNT, CDR2 YYREEE (reference sequence). The CDR3 sequence is 13 residues long. The CDR3 loop reads CASRAGGTETQYF. The DNA for the CDR3 is TGTGCCAGCAGGGCAGGGGGCACGGAGACCCAGTACTTC.

This clonotype was seen a few times. The V gene is TRBV7-9, the J gene TRBJ2-1; D is possibly TRBD2 (6 bases). V lost 7 bases to trimming and J lost 7 bases, with 11 bases between them. CDR3 size: 12 residues. The germline V gene has CDR1 SEHNR and CDR2 FQNEAQ (reference sequence). The CDR3 reads CASIRGGNEQFF. The DNA for the CDR3 is TGTGCCAGCATCCGTGGGGGGAATGAGCAGTTCTTC.

The sample holds a few counts of this clonotype. This chain uses TRBV20-1 with TRBJ1-5; the match to TRBD1 covers 10 bases. Germline CDR1 is DFQATT and CDR2 is SNEGSKA (reference sequence). The ends lost 0 bases at V and 2 bases at J; junction bases unmatched: 4. The CDR3 totals 16 residues. CDR3 nucleotides: TGCAGTGCTAGAGACCAAGGGACAGGGGGCAATCAGCCCCAGCATTTT. Encoded protein: CSARDQGTGGNQPQHF.

This clonotype showed up many times. The chain recombines TRBV7-8 with TRBJ2-2, with a weak D call TRBD1 (5 bases). CDR3 length: 15 amino acids. Trimming took 2 bases from V and 0 from J, leaving 7 bases between them. CDR1 and CDR2 (germline): SGHVS, FQNEAQ. CDR3 loop: CASSLLRANTGELFF. Here the CDR3 DNA reads TGTGCCAGCAGCTTACTCAGGGCGAACACCGGGGAGCTGTTTTTT. The entire variable domain, with the rest obtained from reference TRBV7-8 and TRBJ2-2, is as follows: GAGVSQSPRYKVAKRGQDVALRCDPISGHVSLFWYQQALGQGPEFLTYFQNEAQLDKSGLPSDRFFAERPEGSVSTLKIQRTQQEDSAVYLCASSLLRANTGELFFGEGSRLTVL.

There are many counts of this clonotype. This chain joins TRBV5-6 and TRBJ2-7; 8 positions match TRBD2. Germline CDR1 reads SGHDT; CDR2 reads YYEEEE. This CDR3 contains 19 residues. V was clipped by 0 bases and J by 0 bases; unmatched bases: 14. The chain's CDR3 is CASSLASSSGGYSSYEQYV. DNA for the CDR3: TGTGCCAGCAGCTTGGCCAGTTCCAGCGGGGGTTACAGCTCCTACGAGCAGTACGTC.

The chain has TRBV20-1 and TRBJ1-5, with D possibly matching TRBD1 (5 bases). The CDR3 runs to 14 residues. V lost 3 bases and J lost 5, with 14 bases in between. Germline CDR1 DFQATT, CDR2 SNEGSKA (reference sequence). The CDR3 region is CSARDGGQYQPQHF. The CDR3 region has the DNA TGCAGTGCTAGGGACGGGGGTCAATATCAGCCCCAGCATTTT.

This clonotype was detected many times. The chain joins TRBV5-1 to TRBJ1-4; D possibly corresponds to TRBD1 (5 bases). V was clipped by 4 bases and J by 7 bases, with 14 bases between them. The germline gives CDR1 SGHRS, CDR2 YFSETQ. The CDR3 sequence is 14 residues long. This chain's CDR3 is CASSLQGSGEKLFF. The CDR3 coding sequence is TGCGCCAGCAGCCTTCAGGGTAGTGGTGAAAAACTGTTTTTT.

Only a few counts were recorded for this clonotype. The chain links TRBV20-1 to TRBJ1-6; 7 nucleotides agree with TRBD1. Germline trimming cut 3 bases from V and 4 bases from J; bases unmatched to any gene: 3. The germline CDR1 and CDR2 sequences are DFQATT and SNEGSKA (reference sequence). The CDR3 spans 14 residues. CDR3 loop: CSASRGKYNSPLHF. The CDR3 coding sequence is TGCAGTGCTAGCAGGGGGAAATATAATTCACCCCTCCACTTT.

This clonotype was observed a handful of times. This sequence joins TRBV4-3 and TRBJ1-1; D not certain. V lost 0 bases and J lost 8, with 13 bases in between. This CDR3 has 14 amino acids. CDR1 and CDR2 from the germline V gene are LGHNA and YSLEER. The CDR3 sequence: CASSQDTRRNEAFF. The CDR3 nucleotides are TGCGCCAGCAGCCAAGATACCCGCCGGAACGAAGCTTTCTTT.

V usage is TRBV11-2 and J usage is TRBJ1-4; no firm D call. The CDR3 spans 14 residues. The V gene's germline CDR1 is SGHAT and CDR2 FQNNGV. The V end was cut by 4 bases, the J end by 12 bases, with 18 bases between. The CDR3 region is CASSSFWSKGELFF. The CDR3 bases are TGTGCCAGCAGCTCCTTCTGGTCCAAAGGTGAACTGTTTTTT.

The sample holds a few counts of this clonotype. The V and J genes are TRBV15 and TRBJ1-2, with D possibly TRBD1 on 5 matching bases. The V end lost 7 bases, the J end lost 9 bases, and 24 bases lay between the germline ends. Germline V gene lookup returns CDR1 LNHNV and CDR2 YYDKDF (reference sequence). The CDR3 loop spans 15 amino acids. CDR3 sequence (DNA): TGTGCCACCACACCCCTTCTGTTGGGGAAGGGGAGCTACACCTTC. It translates to CATTPLLLGKGSYTF.

This clonotype was observed a handful of times. The chain combines TRBV11-1 with TRBJ1-5, with 11 bases matching TRBD1. CDR1 is SGHAT and CDR2 is FQDESV in the germline V gene (reference sequence). The CDR3 length is 15 residues. V was clipped by 5 bases and J by 4 bases; unmatched bases: 4. The CDR3, as DNA: TGTGCCAGCAGCCCGGGGACAGGGGGAAATCAGCCCCAGCATTTT. This translates into CASSPGTGGNQPQHF.

This sequence joins TRBV5-1 and TRBJ2-1; the D call may be TRBD1 or TRBD2 (5 bases each). Germline lookup yields CDR1 SGHRS and CDR2 YFSETQ. With 0 bases removed from V and 7 bases from J, the gap between germline ends came to 14 bases. The CDR3 runs 15 residues. Here the CDR3 DNA reads TGCGCCAGCAGCTTGGTGGGGGACCACGGTAATGAGCAGTTCTTC. This codes for CASSLVGDHGNEQFF.

This chain uses TRBV7-2 with TRBJ1-1; 7 nucleotides agree with TRBD1. Trimming cost V 4 bases and J 1 base; bases outside gene matches: 3. The germline V gene has CDR1 SGHTA and CDR2 FQGNSA. There are 14 residues in the CDR3. CDR3: CASSSGQQNTEAFF. The CDR3 DNA follows: TGTGCCAGCAGCTCGGGACAGCAGAACACTGAAGCTTTCTTT.